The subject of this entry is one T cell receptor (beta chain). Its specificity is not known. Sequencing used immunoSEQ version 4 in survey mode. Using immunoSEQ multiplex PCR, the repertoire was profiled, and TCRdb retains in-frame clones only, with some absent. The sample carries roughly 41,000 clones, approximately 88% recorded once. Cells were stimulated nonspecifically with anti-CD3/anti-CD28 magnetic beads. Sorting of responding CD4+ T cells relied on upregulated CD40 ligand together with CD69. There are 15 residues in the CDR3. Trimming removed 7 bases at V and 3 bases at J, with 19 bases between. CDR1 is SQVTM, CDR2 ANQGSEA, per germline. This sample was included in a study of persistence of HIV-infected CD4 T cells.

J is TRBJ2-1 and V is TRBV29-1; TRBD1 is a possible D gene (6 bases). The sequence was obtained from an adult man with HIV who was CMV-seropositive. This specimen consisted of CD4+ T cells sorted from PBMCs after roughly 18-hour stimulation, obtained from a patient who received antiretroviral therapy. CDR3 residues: CSAAIQGPYYNEQFF. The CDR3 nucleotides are TGCAGCGCTGCGATCCAGGGGCCTTACTACAATGAGCAGTTCTTC.